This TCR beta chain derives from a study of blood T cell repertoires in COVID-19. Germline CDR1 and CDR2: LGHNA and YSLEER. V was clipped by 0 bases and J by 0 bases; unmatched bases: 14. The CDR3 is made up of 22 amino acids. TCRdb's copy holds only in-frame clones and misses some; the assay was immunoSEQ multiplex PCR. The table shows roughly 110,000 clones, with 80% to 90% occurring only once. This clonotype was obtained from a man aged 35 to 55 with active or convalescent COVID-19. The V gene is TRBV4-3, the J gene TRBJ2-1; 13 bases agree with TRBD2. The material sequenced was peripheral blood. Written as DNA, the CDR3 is TGCGCCAGCAGCCAAGATTTGAGCTTGGGACTAGCGGGACAGACCTCCTACAATGAGCAGTTCTTC. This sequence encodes CASSQDLSLGLAGQTSYNEQFF.